This TCR beta chain was obtained from a study of T cells after posttransplantation cyclophosphamide. Here immunoSEQ multiplex PCR was the method, and the copy in TCRdb shows in-frame clones only, minus some. The repertoire yields about 7,500 clones, none seen only once; the top ten contain less than 7%. Treatment was busulfan-fludarabine conditioning, a marrow graft, and cyclophosphamide on days +3 and +4. General study findings and limits: Later post-transplant blood repertoires were often dominated by donor CD8+ memory clones. TRB clonality was highly associated with recipient CMV seropositivity and reactivation. Tissue-infiltrating T cells from skin or gut overlapped little with blood T cells.

This CDR3 region has 14 residues. Germline-derived CDR1 and CDR2 are SNHLY and FYNNEI. Between the trimmed V and J ends, which lost 3 bases and 1 base, there was a span of 8 bases. This clone was detected ten times or more. What it recognizes is unknown. The sample was PBMCs, taken after allogeneic stem cell transplant with posttransplant cyclophosphamide. The origin of this receptor is a male patient in his late teens or twenties who received an allogeneic stem cell transplant from an unrelated donor, was CMV-positive, and had acute and chronic GVHD. Some T cells may arise from the graft donor. The chain uses TRBV2 and TRBJ2-3, with D possibly TRBD1 on 6 matching bases. The CDR3 region is CASSDRGGTDTQYF. The CDR3 coding sequence is TGTGCCAGCAGTGACAGGGGCGGCACAGATACGCAGTATTTT.